This T cell receptor beta chain was retrieved from a study of neoadjuvant anti-PD-1 for oral cavity cancer. The overall study: Patients without progression got a fourth dose around day 43.

About this clone: Antigen unknown.

Germline V gene data show CDR1 as MNHEY and CDR2 as SMNVEV (reference sequence). The length of the CDR3 is 14 residues. V dropped 6 bases and J dropped 1 base, with 12 bases sitting between them. The protocol was immunoSEQ multiplex PCR, while the TCRdb copy is restricted to in-frame clones and leaves out a portion. The repertoire has about 72,000 clones, 83% of them found once; the top ten carry roughly 3.5%. Study-level results: Pretreatment Treg/Th17 ratio correlated inversely with post-treatment tumor clonality.

This specimen consisted of PBMCs, obtained before nivolumab (anti-PD-1) treatment. The receptor was derived from a person between 40 and 79 years old with oral cavity squamous cell carcinoma. The chain carries TRBV27 and TRBJ2-5; D possibly corresponds to TRBD1 (6 bases). CDR3 loop: CASSMQGFQETQYF. DNA for the CDR3: TGTGCCAGCAGCATGCAGGGGTTCCAAGAGACCCAGTACTTC.